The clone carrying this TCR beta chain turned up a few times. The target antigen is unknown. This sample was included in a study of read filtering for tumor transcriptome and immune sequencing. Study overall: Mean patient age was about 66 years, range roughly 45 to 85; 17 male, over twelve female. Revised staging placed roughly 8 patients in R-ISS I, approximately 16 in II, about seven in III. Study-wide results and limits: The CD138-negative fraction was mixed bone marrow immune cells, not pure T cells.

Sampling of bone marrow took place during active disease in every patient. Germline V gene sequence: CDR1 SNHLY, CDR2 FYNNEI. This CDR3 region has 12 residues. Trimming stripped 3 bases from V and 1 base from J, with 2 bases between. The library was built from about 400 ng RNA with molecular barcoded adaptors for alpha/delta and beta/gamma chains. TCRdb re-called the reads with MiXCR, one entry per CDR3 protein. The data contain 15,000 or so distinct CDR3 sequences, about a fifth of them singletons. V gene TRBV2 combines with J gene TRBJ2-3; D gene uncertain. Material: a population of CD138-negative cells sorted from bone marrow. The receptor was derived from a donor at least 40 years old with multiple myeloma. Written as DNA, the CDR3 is TGTGCCAGCAGTGAGGGCACAGATACGCAGTATTTT. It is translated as CASSEGTDTQYF.